This T cell receptor beta chain was captured by sequencing in a study of T-cell reconstitution after alpha-beta-depleted transplantation in children. Unique molecular identifiers were used in preparing the TCRbeta library. TCRdb re-analysed the PCR reads in MiXCR, keeping a single row per CDR3 protein. The sample contains some 530,000 distinct CDR3 sequences, roughly an eighth of which appear only once. This clonotype was seen many times. Between the trimmed V and J ends, which lost 6 bases and 5 bases, there was a span of 14 bases. The CDR3 length is 14 residues. The J gene is TRBJ2-1, the V gene TRBV12-3 or TRBV12-4; D possibly corresponds to TRBD1 (5 bases). The TCR originated in a human donor who donated a stem cell graft to a child with combined immunodeficiency. Sequencing was performed on PBMCs from the stem cell graft donor, taken from the stem cell graft. CDR3 nucleotides: TGTGCCAGCAGCCAAGGGGCGGTCCACAATGAGCAGTTCTTC. Translation: CASSQGAVHNEQFF.